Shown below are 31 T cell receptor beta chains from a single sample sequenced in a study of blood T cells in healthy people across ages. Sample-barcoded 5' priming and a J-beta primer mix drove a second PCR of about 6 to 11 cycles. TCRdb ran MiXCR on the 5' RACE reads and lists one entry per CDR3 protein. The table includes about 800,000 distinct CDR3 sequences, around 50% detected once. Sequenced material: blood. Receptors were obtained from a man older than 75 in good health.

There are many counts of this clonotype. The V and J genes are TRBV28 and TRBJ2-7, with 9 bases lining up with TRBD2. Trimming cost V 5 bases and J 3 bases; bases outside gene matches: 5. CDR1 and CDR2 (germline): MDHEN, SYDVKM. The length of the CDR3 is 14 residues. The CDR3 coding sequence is TGTGCCAGCAGTCAAGCGGGAGGAAGCTACGAGCAGTACTTC. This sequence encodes CASSQAGGSYEQYF.

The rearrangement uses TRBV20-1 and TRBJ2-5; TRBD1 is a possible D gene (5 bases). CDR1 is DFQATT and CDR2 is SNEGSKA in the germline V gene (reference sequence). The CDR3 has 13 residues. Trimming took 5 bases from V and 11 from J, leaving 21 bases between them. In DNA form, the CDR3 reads TGCAGTGCTGGCCGACAGCGCCCCGGTGAGCAGTACTTC. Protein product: CSAGRQRPGEQYF.

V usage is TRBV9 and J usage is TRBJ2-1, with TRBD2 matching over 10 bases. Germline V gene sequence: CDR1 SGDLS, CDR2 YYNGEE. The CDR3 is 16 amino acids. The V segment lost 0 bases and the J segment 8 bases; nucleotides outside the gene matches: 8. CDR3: CASSVVSSGSGDEQFF. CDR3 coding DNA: TGTGCCAGCAGCGTAGTCTCTAGCGGGAGTGGGGATGAGCAGTTCTTC.

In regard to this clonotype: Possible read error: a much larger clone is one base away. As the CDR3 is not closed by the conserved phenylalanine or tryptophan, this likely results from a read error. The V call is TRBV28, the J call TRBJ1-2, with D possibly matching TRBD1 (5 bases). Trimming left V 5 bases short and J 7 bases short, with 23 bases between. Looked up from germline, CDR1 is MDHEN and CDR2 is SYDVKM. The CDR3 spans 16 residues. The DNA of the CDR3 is TGTGCCAGCAGTACGATCGGGACGCCCCGAGGAGGTGGCTACACCCTC. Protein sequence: CASSTIGTPRGGGYTL.

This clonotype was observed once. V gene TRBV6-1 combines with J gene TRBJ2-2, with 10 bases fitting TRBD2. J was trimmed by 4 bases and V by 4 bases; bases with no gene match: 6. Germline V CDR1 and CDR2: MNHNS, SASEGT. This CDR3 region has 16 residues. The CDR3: CASSAQREGPTGELFF. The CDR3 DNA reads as TGTGCCAGCAGTGCCCAGCGGGAGGGCCCCACCGGGGAGCTGTTTTTT.

The CDR3 nucleotides are TGCAGCGTTGAAGTGGTAGGGGGCCTCACAGATACGCAGTATTTT. Residues: CSVEVVGGLTDTQYF. The genes are TRBV29-1 and TRBJ2-3; the match to TRBD1 covers 7 bases. Germline V gene data show CDR1 as SQVTM and CDR2 as ANQGSEA. This CDR3 has 15 amino acids. V was clipped by 1 base and J by 2 bases; unmatched bases: 6.

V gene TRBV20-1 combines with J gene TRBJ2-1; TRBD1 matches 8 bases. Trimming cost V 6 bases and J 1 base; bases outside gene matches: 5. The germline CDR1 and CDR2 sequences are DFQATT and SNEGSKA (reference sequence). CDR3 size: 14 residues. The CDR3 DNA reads TGCAGTGCCTGGACAGGGCCTTCCTACAATGAGCAGTTCTTC. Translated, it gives CSAWTGPSYNEQFF.

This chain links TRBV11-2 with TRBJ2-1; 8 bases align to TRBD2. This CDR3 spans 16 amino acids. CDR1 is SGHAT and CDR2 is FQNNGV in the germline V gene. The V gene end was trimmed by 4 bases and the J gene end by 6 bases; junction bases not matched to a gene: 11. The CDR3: CASSSNSGMVSNEQFF. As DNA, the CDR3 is TGTGCCAGCAGCTCAAATAGCGGGATGGTGTCCAATGAGCAGTTCTTC.

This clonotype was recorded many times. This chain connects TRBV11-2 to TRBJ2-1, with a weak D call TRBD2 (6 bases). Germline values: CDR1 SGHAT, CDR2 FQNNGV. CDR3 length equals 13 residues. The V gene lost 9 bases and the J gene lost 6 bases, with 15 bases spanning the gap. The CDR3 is CASNMGGFNEQFF. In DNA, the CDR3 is TGTGCCAGTAATATGGGAGGCTTCAATGAGCAGTTCTTC.

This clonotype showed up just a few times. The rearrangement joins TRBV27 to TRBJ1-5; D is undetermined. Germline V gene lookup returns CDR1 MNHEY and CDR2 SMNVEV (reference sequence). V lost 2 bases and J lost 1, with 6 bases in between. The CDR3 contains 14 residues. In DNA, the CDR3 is TGTGCCAGCAGTTTAGAGACCAGCAATCAGCCCCAGCATTTT. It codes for CASSLETSNQPQHF.

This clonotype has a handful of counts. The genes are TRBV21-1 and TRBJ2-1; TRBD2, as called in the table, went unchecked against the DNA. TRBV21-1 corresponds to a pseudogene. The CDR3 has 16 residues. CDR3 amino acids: CASSFRGGEGYNEQFF. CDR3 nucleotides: TGTGCCAGCAGCTTCCGCGGAGGGGAGGGATACAATGAGCAGTTCTTC.

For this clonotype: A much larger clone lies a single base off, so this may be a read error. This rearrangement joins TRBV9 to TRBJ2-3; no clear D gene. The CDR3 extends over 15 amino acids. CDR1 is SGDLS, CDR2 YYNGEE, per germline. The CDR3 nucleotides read TGTGCCAGCAGCGCCGACTTAGGTGGCACAGATACGCGGTATTTT. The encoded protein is CASSADLGGTDTRYF.

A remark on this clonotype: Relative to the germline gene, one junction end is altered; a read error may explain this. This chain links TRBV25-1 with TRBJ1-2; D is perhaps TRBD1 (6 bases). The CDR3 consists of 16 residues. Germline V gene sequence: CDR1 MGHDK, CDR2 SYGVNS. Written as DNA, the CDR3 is TGTGCCAGCAGTGAAACAGGGTTAGAAGCCTCTGGTGGCTGCACCTTC. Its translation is CASSETGLEASGGCTF.

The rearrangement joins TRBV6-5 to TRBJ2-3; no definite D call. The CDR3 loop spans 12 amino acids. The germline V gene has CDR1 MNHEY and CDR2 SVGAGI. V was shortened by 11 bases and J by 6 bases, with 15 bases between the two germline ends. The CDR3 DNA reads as TGTGCCTCGGCTCCTCCAAAGGATACGCAGTATTTT. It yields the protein CASAPPKDTQYF.

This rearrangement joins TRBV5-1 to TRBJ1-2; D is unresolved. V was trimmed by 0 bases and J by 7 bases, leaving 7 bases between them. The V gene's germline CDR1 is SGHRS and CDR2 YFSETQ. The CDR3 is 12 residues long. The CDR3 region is CASSLGLGGYTF. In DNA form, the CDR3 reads TGCGCCAGCAGCTTGGGGCTCGGTGGCTACACCTTC.

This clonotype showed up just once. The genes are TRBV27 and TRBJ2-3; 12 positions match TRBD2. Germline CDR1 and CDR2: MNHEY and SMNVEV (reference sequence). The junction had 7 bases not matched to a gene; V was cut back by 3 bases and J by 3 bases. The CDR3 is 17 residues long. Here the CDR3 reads CASSFLTSGRTTDTQYF. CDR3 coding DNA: TGTGCCAGCAGTTTCCTTACTAGCGGGAGGACTACAGATACGCAGTATTTT.

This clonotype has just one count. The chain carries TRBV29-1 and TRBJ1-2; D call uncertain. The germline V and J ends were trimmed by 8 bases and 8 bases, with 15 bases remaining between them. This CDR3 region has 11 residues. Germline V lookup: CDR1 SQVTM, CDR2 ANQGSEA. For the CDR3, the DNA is TGCAGCACCAAAGCCCCTCGGGGCTACACCTTC. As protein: CSTKAPRGYTF.

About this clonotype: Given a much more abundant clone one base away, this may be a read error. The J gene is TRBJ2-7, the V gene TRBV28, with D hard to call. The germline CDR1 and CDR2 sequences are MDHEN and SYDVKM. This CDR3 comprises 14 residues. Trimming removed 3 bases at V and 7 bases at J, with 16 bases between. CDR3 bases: TGTGCCAGCAGTTTTGGGTCTCGGTCCAATGAGCAGTACTTC. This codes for CASSFGSRSNEQYF. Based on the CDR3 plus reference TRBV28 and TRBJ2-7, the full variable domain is DVKVTQSSRYLVKRTGEKVFLECVQDMDHENMFWYRQDPGLGLRLIYFSYDVKMKEKGDIPEGYSVSREKKERFSLILESASTNQTSMYLCASSFGSRSNEQYFGPGTRLTVT.

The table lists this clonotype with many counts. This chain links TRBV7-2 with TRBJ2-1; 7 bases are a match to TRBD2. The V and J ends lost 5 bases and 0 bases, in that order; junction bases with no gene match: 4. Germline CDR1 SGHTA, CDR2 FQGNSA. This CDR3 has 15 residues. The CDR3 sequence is CASSMGLLSYNEQFF. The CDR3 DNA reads TGTGCCAGCAGCATGGGACTACTCTCCTACAATGAGCAGTTCTTC.

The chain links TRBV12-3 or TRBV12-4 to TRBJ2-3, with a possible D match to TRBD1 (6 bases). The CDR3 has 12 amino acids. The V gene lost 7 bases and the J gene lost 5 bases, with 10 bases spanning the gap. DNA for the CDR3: TGTGCCAGCAACTCGGACAGAGATACGCAGTATTTT. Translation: CASNSDRDTQYF.

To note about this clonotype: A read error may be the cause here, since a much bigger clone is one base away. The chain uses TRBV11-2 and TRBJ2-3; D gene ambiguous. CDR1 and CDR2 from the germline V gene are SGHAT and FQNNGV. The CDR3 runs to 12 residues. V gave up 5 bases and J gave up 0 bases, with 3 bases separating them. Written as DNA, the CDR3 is TGTGCCAGCAGCCACAGCACAGATACGCAGTATTTT. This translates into CASSHSTDTQYF. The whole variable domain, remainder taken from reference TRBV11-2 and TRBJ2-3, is EAGVAQSPRYKIIEKRQSVAFWCNPISGHATLYWYQQILGQGPKLLIQFQNNGVVDDSQLPKDRFSAERLKGVDSTLKIQPAKLEDSAVYLCASSHSTDTQYFGPGTRLTVL.

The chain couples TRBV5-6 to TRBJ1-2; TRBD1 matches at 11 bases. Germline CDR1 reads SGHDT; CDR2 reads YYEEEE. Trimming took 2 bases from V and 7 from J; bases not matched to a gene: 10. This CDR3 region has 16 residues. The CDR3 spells CASSFGRLGQGGGYTF. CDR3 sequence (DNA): TGTGCCAGCAGCTTCGGAAGACTGGGACAGGGGGGTGGCTACACCTTC.

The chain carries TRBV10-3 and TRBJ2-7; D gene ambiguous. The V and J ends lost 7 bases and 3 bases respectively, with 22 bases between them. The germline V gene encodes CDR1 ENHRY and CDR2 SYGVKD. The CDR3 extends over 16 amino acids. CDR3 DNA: TGTGCCATCAATCAGTTCGGAAGAGGTAAGGTCTACGAGCAGTACTTC. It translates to CAINQFGRGKVYEQYF.

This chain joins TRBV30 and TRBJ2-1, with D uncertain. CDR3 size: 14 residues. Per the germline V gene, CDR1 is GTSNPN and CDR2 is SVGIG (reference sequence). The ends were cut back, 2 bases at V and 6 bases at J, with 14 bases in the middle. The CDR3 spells CAWSRRTSTNEQFF. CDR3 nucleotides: TGTGCCTGGAGTAGACGGACGTCTACCAATGAGCAGTTCTTC. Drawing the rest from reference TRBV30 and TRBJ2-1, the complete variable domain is SQTIHQWPATLVQPVGSPLSLECTVEGTSNPNLYWYRQAAGRGLQLLFYSVGIGQISSEVPQNLSASRPQDRQFILSSKKLLLSDSGFYLCAWSRRTSTNEQFFGPGTRLTVL.

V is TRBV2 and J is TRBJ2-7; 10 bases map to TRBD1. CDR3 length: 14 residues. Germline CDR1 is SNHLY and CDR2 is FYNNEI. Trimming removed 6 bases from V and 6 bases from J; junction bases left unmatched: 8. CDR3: CASSVRTGGAEQYF. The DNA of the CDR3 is TGTGCCAGCAGCGTTAGGACAGGGGGGGCCGAGCAGTACTTC. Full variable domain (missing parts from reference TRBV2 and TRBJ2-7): EPEVTQTPSHQVTQMGQEVILRCVPISNHLYFYWYRQILGQKVEFLVSFYNNEISEKSEIFDDQFSVERPDGSNFTLKIRSTKLEDSAMYFCASSVRTGGAEQYFGPGTRLTVT.

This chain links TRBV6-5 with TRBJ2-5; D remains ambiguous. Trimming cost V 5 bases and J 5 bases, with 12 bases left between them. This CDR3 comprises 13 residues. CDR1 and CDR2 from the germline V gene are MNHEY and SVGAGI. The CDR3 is CASSRSLGETQYF. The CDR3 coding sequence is TGTGCCAGCAGTCGGTCTCTGGGGGAGACCCAGTACTTC.

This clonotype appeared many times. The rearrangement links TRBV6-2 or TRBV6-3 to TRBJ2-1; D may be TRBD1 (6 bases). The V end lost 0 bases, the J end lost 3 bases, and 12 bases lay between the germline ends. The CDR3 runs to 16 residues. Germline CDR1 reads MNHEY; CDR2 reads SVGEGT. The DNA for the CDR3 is TGTGCCAGCAGTTACTCTCAGGGGTCTCACTACAATGAGCAGTTCTTC. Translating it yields CASSYSQGSHYNEQFF.

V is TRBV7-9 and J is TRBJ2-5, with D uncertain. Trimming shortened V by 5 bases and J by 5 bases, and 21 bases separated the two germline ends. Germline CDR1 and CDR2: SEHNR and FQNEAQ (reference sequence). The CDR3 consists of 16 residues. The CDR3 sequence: CASSQPVTPSVETQYF. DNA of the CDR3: TGTGCCAGCAGCCAACCGGTGACTCCGAGTGTGGAGACCCAGTACTTC.

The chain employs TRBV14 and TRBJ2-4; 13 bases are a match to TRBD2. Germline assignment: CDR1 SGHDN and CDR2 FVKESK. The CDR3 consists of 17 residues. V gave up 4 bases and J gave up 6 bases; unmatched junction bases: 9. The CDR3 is CASSPRLAGGPINIQYF. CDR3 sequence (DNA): TGTGCCAGCAGCCCACGACTAGCGGGGGGACCAATAAACATTCAGTACTTC.

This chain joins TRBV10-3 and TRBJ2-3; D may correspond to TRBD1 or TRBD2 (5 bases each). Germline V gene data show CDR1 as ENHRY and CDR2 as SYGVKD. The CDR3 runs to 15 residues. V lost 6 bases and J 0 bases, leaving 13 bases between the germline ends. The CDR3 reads CAIRQDLTSTDTQYF. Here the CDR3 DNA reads TGTGCCATCAGACAGGACTTGACTAGCACAGATACGCAGTATTTT.

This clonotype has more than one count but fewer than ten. The CDR3 spells CASKEGPYEQYF. CDR3 sequence (DNA): TGTGCCAGCAAGGAGGGTCCCTACGAGCAGTACTTC. The chain is built from TRBV28 and TRBJ2-7; D possibly corresponds to TRBD2 (6 bases). V gave up 7 bases and J gave up 2 bases, with 9 bases separating them. Germline loops: CDR1 MDHEN, CDR2 SYDVKM. The CDR3 has 12 amino acids.